This T cell receptor (beta chain) was recorded in a study of blood T cell repertoires in COVID-19. Trimming took 7 bases from V and 0 from J, leaving 14 bases between them. The length of the CDR3 is 15 residues. The germline V gene encodes CDR1 WNHNN and CDR2 SYGVQD (reference sequence). Cohort 3 donors were reported recovered after two negative PCRs, clearance, or symptom resolution. TCRdb keeps only in-frame clones here, not all; method: immunoSEQ multiplex PCR. Of 95,000 to 150,000 clones detected, roughly 84% appear once; the ten largest clones hold approximately 3.9%. The TCR comes from a woman aged 25 to 39 who had recovered from COVID-19. The sample comprised PBMCs or T cells enriched from blood (not recorded which). The V gene is TRBV10-1, the J gene TRBJ2-3, with a tentative D call TRBD2 (5 bases). DNA for the CDR3: TGCGCCAGCATATTCCGGGATACTAGCACAGATACGCAGTATTTT. Translating gives CASIFRDTSTDTQYF.